These 27 T cell receptor beta chains originate from one sample sequenced in a study of identical twins. TCRdb passed the 5' RACE reads through MiXCR, listing each CDR3 protein once. The repertoire consists of about 1.7 million distinct CDR3 sequences, with about 32% occurring once and the leading ten covering around 0.25%. Sequenced: cord blood. The origin of the receptors is a newborn girl in good health.

This rearrangement joins TRBV25-1 to TRBJ1-5, with D possibly being TRBD1 (6 bases). V was cut by 2 bases and J by 7 bases, with 9 bases left in between. CDR1 and CDR2 (germline): MGHDK, SYGVNS. This CDR3 region has 13 residues. CDR3 sequence (DNA): TGTGCCAGCAGTGAAGCAGGGGAACAGCCCCAGCATTTT. It specifies CASSEAGEQPQHF.

The chain has TRBV24-1 and TRBJ2-3, with a tentative D call TRBD2 (6 bases). The CDR3 runs 18 residues. With 3 bases removed from V and 2 bases from J, the gap between germline ends came to 20 bases. Germline V gene lookup returns CDR1 KGHDR and CDR2 SFDVKD. As DNA, the CDR3 is TGTGCCACCAGTGATAAAACGACCGGGAGCCAACCCACAGATACGCAGTATTTT. Amino acids: CATSDKTTGSQPTDTQYF.

The chain carries TRBV20-1 and TRBJ2-4; no definite D call. CDR1 and CDR2 from the germline V gene are DFQATT and SNEGSKA (reference sequence). This CDR3 comprises 13 residues. The ends were cut back, 4 bases at V and 7 bases at J, with 14 bases in the middle. The CDR3 coding sequence is TGCAGTGCTACATTAGGAGTAGGGAACATTCAGTACTTC. Its protein is CSATLGVGNIQYF.

This clonotype has only a few counts. The rearrangement joins TRBV28 to TRBJ2-3; 9 bases are a match to TRBD2. V was pared by 6 bases and J by 4 bases, with 11 bases of the junction left unmatched. This CDR3 has 16 residues. Germline CDR1 and CDR2: MDHEN and SYDVKM. The CDR3 protein is CASSPSSGSGADTQYF. The CDR3, as DNA: TGTGCCAGCAGCCCTAGTAGCGGGAGCGGCGCAGATACGCAGTATTTT.

This chain connects TRBV5-1 to TRBJ2-1; the match to TRBD2 covers 9 bases. The J segment lost 4 bases and the V segment lost 4 bases, leaving 12 bases of the junction unmatched. The CDR3 covers 17 residues. Germline CDR1 reads SGHRS; CDR2 reads YFSETQ. CDR3: CASSAGPLAGLYNEQFF. In DNA form, the CDR3 reads TGCGCCAGCAGCGCTGGGCCTCTAGCGGGGTTATACAATGAGCAGTTCTTC.

This rearrangement joins TRBV28 to TRBJ2-7; D possibly corresponds to TRBD2 (5 bases). In germline, CDR1 is MDHEN, CDR2 SYDVKM. The CDR3 sequence is 14 residues long. Trimming shortened V by 8 bases and J by 2 bases, and 16 bases separated the two germline ends. The CDR3 nucleotides are TGTGCCAGCTCGCGGGCAGGTTCGACCTACGAGCAGTACTTC. This encodes CASSRAGSTYEQYF. Supplemented by reference TRBV28 and TRBJ2-7, the full variable domain reads DVKVTQSSRYLVKRTGEKVFLECVQDMDHENMFWYRQDPGLGLRLIYFSYDVKMKEKGDIPEGYSVSREKKERFSLILESASTNQTSMYLCASSRAGSTYEQYFGPGTRLTVT.

The V call is TRBV5-4, the J call TRBJ2-3; 10 bases are a match to TRBD2. The CDR3 loop spans 15 amino acids. CDR1 SGHNT and CDR2 YYREEE come from the germline V gene (reference sequence). J lost 2 bases, V lost 3 bases, and 3 bases had no gene match. Written as DNA, the CDR3 is TGTGCCAGCAGCTGGACTAGCGGATACACAGATACGCAGTATTTT. This translates into CASSWTSGYTDTQYF.

V usage is TRBV20-1 and J usage is TRBJ1-2; D unresolved. The CDR3 length is 12 residues. Per the germline V gene, CDR1 is DFQATT and CDR2 is SNEGSKA (reference sequence). The V end was cut by 7 bases, the J end by 0 bases, with 9 bases between. For the CDR3, the DNA is TGCAGTGAGGAAGGAGCTAACTATGGCTACACCTTC. This translates into CSEEGANYGYTF.

This rearrangement joins TRBV28 to TRBJ2-7, with 14 bases matching TRBD2. The CDR3 is made up of 16 amino acids. Per germline, CDR1 MDHEN and CDR2 SYDVKM. Unmatched junction bases numbered 8, after V lost 5 bases and J lost 5 bases. CDR3 DNA: TGTGCCAGCAGTGGACCCGGGACTAGCGGGAGCAACGAGCAGTACTTC. This encodes CASSGPGTSGSNEQYF. Full variable domain (remainder filled in from reference TRBV28 and TRBJ2-7): DVKVTQSSRYLVKRTGEKVFLECVQDMDHENMFWYRQDPGLGLRLIYFSYDVKMKEKGDIPEGYSVSREKKERFSLILESASTNQTSMYLCASSGPGTSGSNEQYFGPGTRLTVT.

As for this clonotype: At one boundary the junction diverges from the germline segment, which might be a read error. The chain recombines TRBV27 with TRBJ2-7, with D hard to call. This CDR3 region has 13 residues. CDR1 and CDR2 (germline): MNHEY, SMNVEV (reference sequence). CDR3 DNA sequence: TGTGCCAGCAGTTTACACGGCTCCTACGAGCGGTACTTC. Translating it yields CASSLHGSYERYF.

This clonotype has at least ten counts. The V gene is TRBV7-2, the J gene TRBJ2-7; D remains unclear. V lost 4 bases, J lost 2 bases, and 12 bases lay in between. The V gene's germline CDR1 is SGHTA and CDR2 FQGNSA. There are 14 residues in the CDR3. This CDR3 is CASSSTPTTYEQYF. DNA of the CDR3: TGTGCCAGCAGCTCTACCCCTACCACCTACGAGCAGTACTTC.

This clonotype was seen a few times. This chain links TRBV7-9 with TRBJ2-5, with D perhaps TRBD2 (6 bases). This CDR3 is 14 amino acids long. Trimming shortened V by 7 bases and J by 1 base, and 13 bases separated the two germline ends. Germline lookup yields CDR1 SEHNR and CDR2 FQNEAQ (reference sequence). CDR3 in amino acids: CASTHPLAQETQYF. DNA for the CDR3: TGTGCCAGCACCCACCCACTAGCCCAAGAGACCCAGTACTTC. Full variable domain (missing parts from reference TRBV7-9 and TRBJ2-5): DTGVSQNPRHKITKRGQNVTFRCDPISEHNRLYWYRQTLGQGPEFLTYFQNEAQLEKSRLLSDRFSAERPKGSFSTLEIQRTEQGDSAMYLCASTHPLAQETQYFGPGTRLLVL.

The chain couples TRBV12-3 or TRBV12-4 to TRBJ2-2, with D tentatively TRBD2 (6 bases). Trimming left V 6 bases short and J 9 bases short, with 23 bases between. CDR3 length: 16 amino acids. The CDR3 region is CASSWRAFSKSRELFF. In DNA, the CDR3 is TGTGCCAGCAGCTGGAGGGCCTTCAGTAAATCGAGGGAGCTGTTTTTT.

As for this clonotype: It may be a read error: a sequence one base away is much more abundant. The chain is built from TRBV28 and TRBJ2-7, with 7 bases matching TRBD2. The V and J ends lost 2 bases and 2 bases, in that order; junction bases with no gene match: 6. Per the germline V gene, CDR1 is MDHEN and CDR2 is SYDVKM. This CDR3 is built from 15 residues. CDR3 in DNA: TGTGCCAGCAGTTTAGCGGGAGTGAGCCCCTACGAGCAGTACTTC. This sequence encodes CASSLAGVSPYEQYF.

This clonotype has ten or more counts. This sequence joins TRBV10-2 and TRBJ2-1; unclear D gene. The germline gives CDR1 WSHSY, CDR2 SAAADI. The length of the CDR3 is 15 residues. The ends were cut back, 7 bases at V and 6 bases at J, with 19 bases in the middle. The CDR3 DNA sequence: TGCGCCAGCAAGGATCACACGGGTCGTCGCAATGAGCAGTTCTTC. This encodes CASKDHTGRRNEQFF.

There are many counts of this clonotype. The V gene is TRBV6-1, the J gene TRBJ2-4, with 8 bases lining up with TRBD1. Unmatched junction bases numbered 10, after V lost 6 bases and J lost 0 bases. Germline V lookup: CDR1 MNHNS, CDR2 SASEGT. The CDR3 contains 17 residues. DNA for the CDR3: TGTGCCAGCAGCCTAACGACAGGGGTCGAAGCCAAAAACATTCAGTACTTC. It encodes CASSLTTGVEAKNIQYF.

CDR3 nucleotide sequence: TGCGCCAGCAGCTTCGAGGGGGCTAAAACCTCCGGGGAGCTGTTTTTT. It translates to CASSFEGAKTSGELFF. This chain connects TRBV5-1 to TRBJ2-2, with 7 bases aligning to TRBD1. CDR3 length: 16 residues. V dropped 2 bases and J dropped 6; count of bases not matched to a gene: 10. Germline assignment: CDR1 SGHRS and CDR2 YFSETQ.

V is TRBV20-1 and J is TRBJ2-1; 9 bases line up with TRBD2. Germline V CDR1 and CDR2: DFQATT, SNEGSKA (reference sequence). The junction had 7 bases not matched to a gene; V was cut back by 0 bases and J by 4 bases. The CDR3 length is 16 residues. The CDR3 reads CSARDPPSGVYNEQFF. CDR3 in DNA: TGCAGTGCTAGAGATCCGCCTAGCGGGGTTTACAATGAGCAGTTCTTC.

V and J are TRBV24-1 and TRBJ2-1; 12 positions match TRBD2. Germline V gene data show CDR1 as KGHDR and CDR2 as SFDVKD. The CDR3 covers 16 residues. After removal of 4 bases from V and 3 bases from J, the junction contained 3 bases not matched to a gene. The CDR3 nucleotides are TGTGCCACCAGTGAACCACTAGCGGGGGGCTACAATGAGCAGTTCTTC. As protein: CATSEPLAGGYNEQFF.

The J gene is TRBJ2-7, the V gene TRBV12-3 or TRBV12-4, with D tentatively TRBD1 or TRBD2 (6 bases each). Trimming pared 6 bases from V and 7 bases from J, leaving 22 bases between. The CDR3 length is 15 residues. This chain's CDR3 is CASRVGGSYYNEQYF. The CDR3 nucleotides are TGTGCCAGCAGGGTCGGGGGCTCCTACTACAATGAGCAGTACTTC.

The chain carries TRBV10-3 and TRBJ2-3, with 7 bases that match TRBD1. From germline, CDR1 is ENHRY and CDR2 SYGVKD. With 2 bases clipped from V and 2 bases from J, the junction kept 4 bases outside the gene matches. CDR3 length: 15 residues. In nucleotides, the CDR3 is TGTGCCATCAGTGAGGCTGGACAGGCCACAGATACGCAGTATTTT. Encoded protein: CAISEAGQATDTQYF.

This clonotype was seen more than once but under ten times. The chain is built from TRBV6-5 and TRBJ2-7; 7 bases are shared with TRBD2. This CDR3 comprises 15 residues. Germline V gene sequence: CDR1 MNHEY, CDR2 SVGAGI. The J segment lost 3 bases and the V segment lost 2 bases, leaving 7 bases of the junction unmatched. The CDR3 DNA sequence: TGTGCCAGCAGTTACCAGCGGGGTCACGGCTACGAGCAGTACTTC. This encodes CASSYQRGHGYEQYF.

The chain links TRBV12-3 or TRBV12-4 to TRBJ1-5; TRBD1 is a possible D gene (5 bases). V lost 6 bases to trimming and J lost 5 bases, with 14 bases between them. The CDR3 runs 14 residues. The CDR3 reads CASSRGHLYQPQHF. The CDR3 nucleotides are TGTGCCAGCAGCCGAGGACACTTATATCAGCCCCAGCATTTT.

V gene TRBV21-1 combines with J gene TRBJ1-1. TRBV21-1 is a documented pseudogene. CDR3 length equals 15 residues. The CDR3 coding sequence is TGTGCCGGCAGCAAAGGGAGGGCTCTGGGGACTGAAGCTTTCTTT. This sequence encodes CAGSKGRALGTEAFF.

This clonotype was seen many times. The rearrangement uses TRBV12-3 or TRBV12-4 and TRBJ1-5; the D is unclear. This CDR3 has 13 residues. The ends were cut back, 3 bases at V and 4 bases at J, with 7 bases in the middle. This CDR3 is CASSFTANQPQHF. CDR3 DNA sequence: TGTGCCAGCAGTTTCACAGCTAATCAGCCCCAGCATTTT.

This clonotype was seen only a few times. The chain combines TRBV7-9 with TRBJ2-1; TRBD2 matches at 8 bases. Trimming at V came to 5 bases and at J to 4 bases, leaving 19 bases not matched to a gene. This CDR3 comprises 19 residues. Looked up from germline, CDR1 is SEHNR and CDR2 is FQNEAQ (reference sequence). CDR3 sequence (DNA): TGTGCCAGCAGCCATTTTTCCGGGACTAGTGGCCCACCATACAATGAGCAGTTCTTC. Protein sequence: CASSHFSGTSGPPYNEQFF.

V and J are TRBV2 and TRBJ1-4; D is ambiguous. CDR1 and CDR2 from the germline V gene are SNHLY and FYNNEI. The CDR3 consists of 12 residues. Trimming took 4 bases from V and 10 from J, leaving 10 bases between them. CDR3 sequence: CASSVSVGKLFF. The CDR3 DNA follows: TGTGCCAGCAGTGTCAGCGTCGGAAAACTGTTTTTT.